The 24 T cell receptor beta chains given below trace back to one sample, sequenced in a study of cytomegalovirus exposure and HLA in healthy donors. In the PCR, 60 Vbeta and 13 Jbeta primers were used. Clones were sequenced by immunoSEQ multiplex PCR, and TCRdb holds only the in-frame ones, with some missing. The sample lists some 140,000 clones; around 80% were seen once. The specimen was PBMCs. These receptors originate from a middle-aged woman in good health and CMV-seronegative.

The chain combines TRBV30 with TRBJ1-1; no clear D gene. The CDR3 is made up of 16 amino acids. CDR1 and CDR2 from the germline V gene are GTSNPN and SVGIG (reference sequence). The V end lost 0 bases, the J end lost 1 base, and 15 bases lay between the germline ends. In nucleotides, the CDR3 is TGTGCCTGGAGTGTAAAAAGGCGGTGTCCGAACACTGAAGCTTTCTTT. As protein: CAWSVKRRCPNTEAFF.

This clone has only a few counts. J is TRBJ2-7 and V is TRBV5-1; D perhaps matches TRBD2 (5 bases). The germline CDR1 and CDR2 sequences are SGHRS and YFSETQ. This CDR3 spans 15 amino acids. The ends were cut back, 0 bases at V and 7 bases at J, with 17 bases in the middle. The CDR3 nucleotides are TGCGCCAGCAGCTTGGCCGGACTGGGAACGGGGGAGCAGTACTTC. Encoded protein: CASSLAGLGTGEQYF.

In regard to this clone: At one end the junction does not follow the germline gene, possibly because of a read error. This rearrangement joins TRBV7-7 to TRBJ2-3, with D possibly TRBD1 on 6 matching bases. Germline CDR1 SSHAT, CDR2 FNYEAQ (reference sequence). This CDR3 comprises 15 residues. CDR3 region: CASSPWDKGTDTQYF. The CDR3, as DNA: TGTGCTAGCAGCCCCTGGGACAAGGGCACAGATACGCAGTATTTT.

This clone was seen once. This chain links TRBV4-1 with TRBJ1-4; TRBD1 might be the D (6 bases). V lost 4 bases, J lost 4 bases, and 10 bases lay in between. CDR1 and CDR2 from the germline V gene are MGHRA and YSYEKL. This CDR3 spans 14 amino acids. CDR3: CASSRGPFNEKLFF. The CDR3 coding sequence is TGCGCCAGCAGCCGGGGGCCTTTTAATGAAAAACTGTTTTTT.

The chain employs TRBV5-4 and TRBJ1-1; D not certain. Germline V gives CDR1 SGHNT, CDR2 YYREEE (reference sequence). With 1 base removed from V and 4 bases from J, the gap between germline ends came to 5 bases. This CDR3 spans 12 amino acids. In nucleotides, the CDR3 is TGTGCCAGCAGCTTGTACAGCACTGAAGCTTTCTTT. Its protein product is CASSLYSTEAFF.

V usage is TRBV28 and J usage is TRBJ2-5; D is undetermined. The CDR3 contains 14 residues. Germline CDR1 reads MDHEN; CDR2 reads SYDVKM. Trimming removed 3 bases from V and 1 base from J, with 9 bases in between. DNA for the CDR3: TGTGCCAGCAGTTTTCGTCCAGTCCAAGAGACCCAGTACTTC. Translating gives CASSFRPVQETQYF.

This clone was counted only a few times. The V and J genes are TRBV11-2 and TRBJ1-5; 7 bases fit TRBD1. V shed 3 bases and J 0 bases; nucleotides not matched to a gene: 2. Germline V lookup: CDR1 SGHAT, CDR2 FQNNGV. The CDR3 contains 15 residues. In nucleotides, the CDR3 is TGTGCCAGCAGCTTGGGGACAGCTAGCAATCAGCCCCAGCATTTT. Its translation: CASSLGTASNQPQHF.

This rearrangement joins TRBV5-1 to TRBJ1-1; D remains ambiguous. Germline CDR1 and CDR2: SGHRS and YFSETQ. The CDR3 has 13 amino acids. V gave up 4 bases and J gave up 1 base, with 8 bases separating them. CDR3 nucleotide sequence: TGCGCCAGCAGCCGTACAAAGAACACTGAAGCTTTCTTT. It encodes CASSRTKNTEAFF.

This clone was seen a handful of times. The rearrangement links TRBV6-1 to TRBJ1-5, with 9 positions matching TRBD1. The CDR3 spans 14 residues. Trimming removed 7 bases from V and 4 bases from J; junction bases left unmatched: 5. The germline V gene has CDR1 MNHNS and CDR2 SASEGT. The CDR3 reads CASKRTGENQPQHF. CDR3 coding DNA: TGTGCCAGCAAGAGGACAGGGGAGAATCAGCCCCAGCATTTT.

The V gene is TRBV7-8, the J gene TRBJ2-5, with 7 bases identical to TRBD1. Germline V gene data show CDR1 as SGHVS and CDR2 as FQNEAQ. The CDR3 is 16 amino acids. V trimming: 5 bases; J trimming: 4 bases; junction bases outside the gene matches: 13. DNA of the CDR3: TGTGCCAGCAGCGGACACAGGGGTTTCGTTAGAGAGACCCAGTACTTC. Protein: CASSGHRGFVRETQYF.

The chain joins TRBV13 to TRBJ1-3; TRBD1 aligns across 9 bases. CDR3 length equals 16 residues. J gave up 1 base and V 5 bases, and 6 bases lay outside the gene matches. The germline V gene has CDR1 PRHDT and CDR2 FYEKMQ (reference sequence). The CDR3, as DNA: TGTGCCAGCAGCCAGACACAGGGGGCATCTGGAAACACCATATATTTT. It yields the protein CASSQTQGASGNTIYF. Looking up the rest from reference TRBV13 and TRBJ1-3 gives the full variable domain: AAGVIQSPRHLIKEKRETATLKCYPIPRHDTVYWYQQGPGQDPQFLISFYEKMQSDKGSIPDRFSAQQFSDYHSELNMSSLELGDSALYFCASSQTQGASGNTIYFGEGSWLTVV.

This clone showed up just once. The V and J genes are TRBV28 and TRBJ2-7; possibly TRBD1 for D (5 bases). V was clipped by 2 bases and J by 1 base, with 6 bases between them. The CDR3 length is 13 residues. CDR1 and CDR2 (germline): MDHEN, SYDVKM. DNA for the CDR3: TGTGCCAGCAGTTTAGGGGCTTCCTACGAGCAGTACTTC. This codes for CASSLGASYEQYF.

This chain connects TRBV5-8 to TRBJ2-5, with TRBD2 matching over 16 bases. CDR3 length: 16 residues. Trimming at V came to 6 bases and at J to 4 bases, leaving 6 bases not matched to a gene. Looked up from germline, CDR1 is SGHTS and CDR2 is YDEGEE. The CDR3 protein is CASTSGTSGRAETQYF. CDR3 nucleotide sequence: TGTGCCAGCACCTCCGGGACTAGCGGGAGGGCAGAGACCCAGTACTTC.

The chain couples TRBV5-6 to TRBJ1-2; D uncertain. Trimming took off 0 bases at V and 6 bases at J, with 9 bases between the two ends. In germline, CDR1 is SGHDT, CDR2 YYEEEE. The CDR3 runs 13 residues. CDR3 DNA sequence: TGTGCCAGCAGCTTGGCGTCAGGCGATGGCTACACCTTC. It codes for CASSLASGDGYTF.

The chain employs TRBV2 and TRBJ1-5; D gene ambiguous. With 6 bases removed from V and 0 bases from J, the gap between germline ends came to 9 bases. The CDR3 spans 14 residues. Germline CDR1 reads SNHLY; CDR2 reads FYNNEI. This CDR3 reads CASREGVSNQPQHF. For the CDR3, the DNA is TGTGCCAGCAGGGAGGGTGTTAGCAATCAGCCCCAGCATTTT.

This chain links TRBV21-1 with TRBJ2-1; no check of the table's D call, TRBD1, against the DNA was made. TRBV21-1 is flagged as a pseudogene. The CDR3 spans 21 residues. The CDR3 loop is CASSIRPDRVKGQRRRNEQFF. CDR3 bases: TGTGCCAGCAGCATCCGGCCGGACAGGGTGAAAGGACAACGGCGCCGCAATGAGCAGTTCTTC.

The rearrangement uses TRBV18 and TRBJ2-3; D not certain. CDR3 length: 13 amino acids. With 0 bases removed from V and 6 bases from J, the gap between germline ends came to 7 bases. Germline CDR1 and CDR2: KGHSH and LQKENI. CDR3 nucleotides: TGTGCCAGCTCACCACCGTCCGGGGATACGCAGTATTTT. Its protein product is CASSPPSGDTQYF.

This clone was counted a single time. J is TRBJ1-4 and V is TRBV5-1; the D is unclear. V was cut by 5 bases and J by 0 bases, with 11 bases left in between. From germline, CDR1 is SGHRS and CDR2 YFSETQ. The CDR3 runs to 15 residues. The CDR3 spells CASRRDGTTNEKLFF. In DNA, the CDR3 is TGCGCCAGCAGGCGGGATGGCACAACTAATGAAAAACTGTTTTTT.

This chain joins TRBV5-4 and TRBJ2-1, with 8 bases matching TRBD2. Trimming at V came to 1 base and at J to 8 bases, leaving 11 bases not matched to a gene. The germline V gene encodes CDR1 SGHNT and CDR2 YYREEE (reference sequence). There are 16 residues in the CDR3. CDR3 in DNA: TGTGCCAGCAGCTTGCAGTTCCGGGAGGGCCAGGATGAGCAGTTCTTC. Amino acid sequence: CASSLQFREGQDEQFF. Filled out from reference TRBV5-4 and TRBJ2-1, the complete variable domain reads ETGVTQSPTHLIKTRGQQVTLRCSSQSGHNTVSWYQQALGQGPQFIFQYYREEENGRGNFPPRFSGLQFPNYSSELNVNALELDDSALYLCASSLQFREGQDEQFFGPGTRLTVL.

V is TRBV19 and J is TRBJ1-5, with a tentative D call TRBD1 (6 bases). The CDR3 length is 15 residues. The V gene's germline CDR1 is LNHDA and CDR2 SQIVND (reference sequence). With 4 bases removed from V and 7 bases from J, the gap between germline ends came to 17 bases. The CDR3 loop is CASSTPGDRTQPQHF. Here the CDR3 DNA reads TGTGCCAGTAGTACTCCCGGTGACAGGACGCAGCCCCAGCATTTT.

The chain couples TRBV23-1 to TRBJ1-1, with D hard to call. TRBV23-1 belongs to the ORF category, with a function that is uncertain. This CDR3 has 16 amino acids. V lost 4 bases to trimming and J lost 0 bases, with 15 bases between them. CDR3 loop: CASSLALTRMNTEAFF. The CDR3 DNA reads TGCGCCAGCAGTCTTGCCCTGACAAGAATGAACACTGAAGCTTTCTTT.

This chain links TRBV4-2 with TRBJ2-2; TRBD2 matches 7 bases. Losses at the gene ends were 1 base for V and 6 bases for J; bases not matched to a gene: 5. CDR3 length: 15 amino acids. In germline, CDR1 is LGHNA, CDR2 YNFKEQ. CDR3 coding DNA: TGTGCCAGCAGCCAAGCCATACTAGCGTCCGGGGAGCTGTTTTTT. Translating gives CASSQAILASGELFF.

The chain uses TRBV7-8 and TRBJ1-1, with a tentative D call TRBD1 (5 bases). Deletions cut 4 bases from V and 3 bases from J, with 12 bases between. The CDR3 is made up of 14 amino acids. In germline, CDR1 is SGHVS, CDR2 FQNEAQ. CDR3 nucleotide sequence: TGTGCCAGCAGCTCAAGGGGAAGGGACACTGAAGCTTTCTTT. Residues: CASSSRGRDTEAFF.

V usage is TRBV6-6 and J usage is TRBJ1-3, with D hard to call. This CDR3 contains 16 residues. With 0 bases removed from V and 1 base from J, the gap between germline ends came to 10 bases. CDR1 and CDR2 (germline): MNHNY, SVGAGI (reference sequence). CDR3 DNA: TGTGCCAGCAGTTACTCCGGCGGTTTATCTGGAAACACCATATATTTT. Translation gives CASSYSGGLSGNTIYF.